The 5 T cell receptor beta chains given below trace back to one sample, sequenced in a study of T cell responses to AZD1222 COVID-19 vaccine. TCRdb's copy holds only in-frame clones and misses some; the assay was immunoSEQ multiplex PCR. This sample has 90,000 or so clones, with roughly 90% found just once. This specimen was peripheral blood, taken on day 0 of AZD1222 vaccination. All receptors derive from an adult in good health.

V usage is TRBV18 and J usage is TRBJ2-5; no clear D. The ends were cut back, 4 bases at V and 1 base at J, with 10 bases in the middle. The germline gives CDR1 KGHSH, CDR2 LQKENI. The length of the CDR3 is 14 residues. The CDR3 here is CASSQWGSQETQYF. In DNA, the CDR3 is TGTGCCAGCTCACAGTGGGGAAGCCAAGAGACCCAGTACTTC.

The CDR3 nucleotides are TGTGCCAGTTTACTGAACACTGAAGCTTTCTTT. Protein sequence: CASLLNTEAFF. The chain has TRBV19 and TRBJ1-1, with D unresolved. V lost 8 bases to trimming and J lost 0 bases, with 4 bases between them. This CDR3 has 11 amino acids. Per germline, CDR1 LNHDA and CDR2 SQIVND (reference sequence).

This clone was counted once. The chain carries TRBV13 and TRBJ1-3; D uncertain. Trimming took off 5 bases at V and 2 bases at J, with 10 bases between the two ends. Germline V gives CDR1 PRHDT, CDR2 FYEKMQ (reference sequence). The length of the CDR3 is 14 residues. The CDR3 loop is CASSLPGTGNTIYF. The CDR3 region has the DNA TGTGCCAGCAGCCTCCCGGGGACTGGAAACACCATATATTTT.

The rearrangement joins TRBV6-5 to TRBJ1-2; D is ambiguous. Germline CDR1 is MNHEY and CDR2 is SVGAGI. Trimming removed 2 bases at V and 13 bases at J, with 11 bases between. This CDR3 spans 11 amino acids. As DNA, the CDR3 is TGTGCCAGCAGTTACCAAGGAGCTGTCACCTTC. It codes for CASSYQGAVTF.

This chain joins TRBV5-1 and TRBJ2-2, with 9 bases matching TRBD1. The CDR3 has 17 residues. V shed 7 bases, J shed 4 bases, and the junction held 14 bases outside the gene matches. Germline CDR1 and CDR2: SGHRS and YFSETQ. The CDR3 DNA is TGCGCCAGCTCCTCCGCCGGGACAGGGATTACCACCGGGGAGCTGTTTTTT. This gives the protein CASSSAGTGITTGELFF.